Listed below are T cell receptor beta chains from one sample, sequenced in a study of blood T cell repertoires in COVID-19. Sequencing was performed with immunoSEQ multiplex PCR; in TCRdb, only in-frame clones are kept and a portion is missing. The repertoire holds hundreds of thousands of clones, roughly 87% seen once, with around 9.3% in the top ten. Sequencing input: PBMCs or T cells enriched from blood (not recorded which). The receptors were sampled from a woman under 30 who had recovered from COVID-19. Each CDR3 is given with its conserved first and last residue. Each record gives: D gene, J gene, V gene, clone size, CDR3 protein, CDR3 DNA. D genes are given only for firm matches. Rows give clone size only sometimes, using once, few, many, or a class for an expanded clone.

NA | TRBJ1-2 | TRBV5-1 | NA | CASSLEGRGGVGYTF | TGCGCCAGCAGCTTGGAAGGCCGTGGAGGAGTTGGCTACACCTTC
NA | TRBJ2-4 | TRBV5-1 | NA | CASSLDNLAKNIQYF | TGCGCCAGCAGCTTGGATAATCTAGCCAAAAACATTCAGTACTTC
NA | TRBJ2-7 | TRBV12-3/TRBV12-4 | NA | CASSFDTYEQYF | TGTGCCAGCAGTTTTGACACCTACGAGCAGTACTTC
NA | TRBJ1-1 | TRBV6-5 | NA | CASSARIANTEAFF | TGTGCCAGCTCTGCGCGAATCGCGAACACTGAAGCTTTCTTT
NA | TRBJ1-1 | TRBV28 | NA | CASSPTVFLNTEAFF | TGTGCCAGCAGTCCGACAGTCTTCCTGAACACTGAAGCTTTCTTT
NA | TRBJ1-5 | TRBV5-1 | once | CASSQMTGQPQHF | TGCGCCAGCAGCCAGATGACTGGCCAGCCCCAGCATTTT
NA | TRBJ1-5 | TRBV28 | NA | CASSLAQGNQPQHF | TGTGCCAGCAGTTTAGCACAGGGCAATCAGCCCCAGCATTTT
NA | TRBJ1-4 | TRBV7-2 | NA | CASSLALGSAGATNEKLFF | TGTGCCAGCAGCTTAGCGCTAGGGTCGGCGGGGGCAACTAATGAAAAACTGTTTTTT
TRBD1 | TRBJ2-5 | TRBV5-4 | few | CASSRDSKETQYF | TGTGCCAGCAGCCGGGACAGTAAAGAGACCCAGTACTTC
NA | TRBJ1-2 | TRBV6-5 | NA | CASTHHRGGYTF | TGTGCCAGTACACACCACCGCGGGGGCTACACCTTC
NA | TRBJ2-7 | TRBV4-3 | NA | CASSPDSWTYEQYF | TGCGCCAGCAGCCCGGACAGCTGGACCTACGAGCAGTACTTC
NA | TRBJ2-7 | TRBV5-1 | NA | CASSLGGGHEQYF | TGCGCCAGCAGCTTGGGCGGGGGCCACGAGCAGTACTTC
NA | TRBJ1-1 | TRBV29-1 | NA | CSVEGRGFMNTEAFF | TGCAGCGTTGAAGGCAGGGGCTTCATGAACACTGAAGCTTTCTTT
NA | TRBJ1-4 | TRBV19 | NA | CASSIGPFNEKLFF | TGTGCCAGTAGTATAGGGCCTTTCAATGAAAAACTGTTTTTT
NA | TRBJ2-7 | TRBV21-1 | NA | CASSKEARRTGGRNSLSYEQYF | TGTGCCAGCAGCAAAGAAGCCCGGAGGACAGGAGGCCGCAACTCACTCTCGTACGAGCAGTACTTC
TRBD1 | TRBJ1-4 | TRBV6-5 | NA | CASTGQDNEKLFF | TGTGCCAGCACAGGACAGGACAATGAAAAACTGTTTTTT
TRBD2 | TRBJ2-7 | TRBV18 | NA | CASSPGTSGNYEQYF | TGTGCCAGCTCACCCGGGACTAGCGGAAACTACGAGCAGTACTTC
NA | TRBJ1-1 | TRBV30 | NA | CACLRQEPTNTEAFF | TGTGCCTGTCTCCGACAGGAACCGACGAACACTGAAGCTTTCTTT
NA | TRBJ1-1 | TRBV4-3 | NA | CASSQARVGPDTEAFF | TGCGCCAGCAGCCAAGCCAGGGTAGGGCCGGATACTGAAGCTTTCTTT
TRBD1 | TRBJ1-1 | TRBV6-4 | NA | CASSDSPGQGTEAFF | TGTGCCAGCAGTGACTCCCCGGGACAGGGGACTGAAGCTTTCTTT
NA | TRBJ1-2 | TRBV19 | NA | CATRDRANYGYTF | TGTGCCACTAGAGACAGAGCTAACTATGGCTACACCTTC
NA | TRBJ1-2 | TRBV6-5 | NA | CASSYRDIRQGYTF | TGTGCCAGCAGTTACCGGGACATTCGTCAAGGCTACACCTTC
TRBD2 | TRBJ2-3 | TRBV2 | NA | CASSEVTSRDTQYF | TGTGCCAGCAGTGAGGTGACTAGCCGCGATACGCAGTATTTT
TRBD1 | TRBJ1-5 | TRBV6-1 | NA | CASSEGERGLNQPQHF | TGTGCCAGCAGTGAAGGAGAAAGGGGGCTCAATCAGCCCCAGCATTTT
TRBD2 | TRBJ2-4 | TRBV7-2 | NA | CASSLAVGAGGKNIQYF | TGTGCCAGCAGCTTAGCGGTAGGAGCGGGAGGCAAAAACATTCAGTACTTC
NA | TRBJ1-1 | TRBV7-3 | NA | CASSPSGGNAEAFF | TGTGCCAGCAGCCCATCGGGAGGGAACGCTGAAGCTTTCTTT
NA | TRBJ1-1 | TRBV4-2 | NA | CASSQARQGNTEAFF | TGTGCCAGCAGCCAAGCGCGGCAGGGGAACACTGAAGCTTTCTTT
TRBD1 | TRBJ1-2 | TRBV2 | NA | CASTGQGLKHYGYTF | TGTGCCAGCACCGGACAGGGTTTAAAGCACTATGGCTACACCTTC
NA | TRBJ1-1 | TRBV28 | once | CASSLWQANTEAFF | TGTGCCAGCAGTTTGTGGCAGGCTAACACTGAAGCTTTCTTT
NA | TRBJ1-5 | TRBV28 | NA | CASSFSGSPQHF | TGTGCCAGCAGTTTCTCCGGTTCGCCCCAGCATTTT
NA | TRBJ1-1 | TRBV5-1 | NA | CASSLRQSNTEAFF | TGCGCCAGCAGCCTGAGACAATCGAACACTGAAGCTTTCTTT
NA | TRBJ2-7 | TRBV16 | NA | CASSQFNTAGTYEQYF | TGTGCCAGCAGCCAATTCAATACGGCGGGAACCTACGAGCAGTACTTC
NA | TRBJ2-7 | TRBV30 | NA | CAWTGSYEQYF | TGTGCCTGGACAGGGTCCTACGAGCAGTACTTC
NA | TRBJ1-2 | TRBV24-1 | NA | CATSTGYGYTF | TGTGCCACCAGTACAGGGTATGGCTACACCTTC